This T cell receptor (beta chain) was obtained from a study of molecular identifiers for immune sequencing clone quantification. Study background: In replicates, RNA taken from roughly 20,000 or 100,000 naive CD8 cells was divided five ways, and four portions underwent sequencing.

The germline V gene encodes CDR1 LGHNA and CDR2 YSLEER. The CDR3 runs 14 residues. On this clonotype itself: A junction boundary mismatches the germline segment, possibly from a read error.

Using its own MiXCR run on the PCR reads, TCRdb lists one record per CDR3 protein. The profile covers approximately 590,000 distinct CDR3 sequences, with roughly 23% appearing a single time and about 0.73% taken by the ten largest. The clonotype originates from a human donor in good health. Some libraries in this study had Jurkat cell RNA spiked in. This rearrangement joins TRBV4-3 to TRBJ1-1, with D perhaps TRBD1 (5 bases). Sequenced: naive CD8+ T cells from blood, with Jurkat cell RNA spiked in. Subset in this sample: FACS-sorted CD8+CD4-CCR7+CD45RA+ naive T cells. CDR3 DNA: TGCGCCAGCAGCCAAGATCAGGGTGACAGCGAAGCTTCCTTT. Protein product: CASSQDQGDSEASF.